Below, 29 T cell receptor beta chains from the same sample are listed, as sequenced in a study of CD8+ T cells in alopecia areata. Treatment given: oral pan-JAK inhibitor, 5-10 mg twice daily. Isolated RNA was reverse transcribed into cDNA used as the sequencing template. TCRdb keeps only in-frame clones here, not all; method: immunoSEQ multiplex PCR. Of about 210,000 clones in the sample, 55% to 70% were seen once. The sequences come from CD4+ T cells sorted from blood, collected at week 4, from a patient treated with tofacitinib. Source of these receptors: a human donor with alopecia areata.

The chain is built from TRBV4-3 and TRBJ1-2; D perhaps matches TRBD1 (5 bases). CDR3 length equals 14 residues. The V gene's germline CDR1 is LGHNA and CDR2 YSLEER. With 0 bases removed from V and 8 bases from J, the gap between germline ends came to 13 bases. CDR3 sequence reads: CASSQDSAGRGYTF. In DNA form, the CDR3 reads TGCGCCAGCAGCCAAGATTCCGCAGGGCGGGGCTACACCTTC.

This clone was detected only once. CDR3 DNA: TGTGCCAGCAGCCAACTGGACAGCCGAGGGAGTATGGAAGCTTTCTTT. Translated: CASSQLDSRGSMEAFF. The gene calls are TRBV11-1 and TRBJ1-1; TRBD1 might be the D (6 bases). The CDR3 extends over 16 amino acids. V lost 5 bases to trimming and J lost 8 bases, with 24 bases between them. The germline V gene encodes CDR1 SGHAT and CDR2 FQDESV (reference sequence). The whole variable domain, remainder taken from reference TRBV11-1 and TRBJ1-1, is EAEVAQSPRYKITEKSQAVAFWCDPISGHATLYWYRQILGQGPELLVQFQDESVVDDSQLPKDRFSAERLKGVDSTLKIQPAELGDSAMYLCASSQLDSRGSMEAFFGQGTRLTVV.

The V call is TRBV7-2, the J call TRBJ2-1; TRBD1 aligns across 8 bases. Trimming cost V 5 bases and J 10 bases; bases outside gene matches: 7. This CDR3 is 13 amino acids long. Per germline, CDR1 SGHTA and CDR2 FQGNSA. CDR3 in DNA: TGTGCCAGCAGCCCCAGCCGGGACAGGGAGCAGTTCTTC. Protein product: CASSPSRDREQFF.

J is TRBJ2-5 and V is TRBV4-1, with D tentatively TRBD2 (6 bases). V was cut by 4 bases and J by 2 bases, with 14 bases left in between. The CDR3 loop spans 15 amino acids. Germline loops: CDR1 MGHRA, CDR2 YSYEKL. For the CDR3, the DNA is TGCGCCAGCAGCCGCCAAGGGACTCCGCAAGAGACCCAGTACTTC. It yields the protein CASSRQGTPQETQYF.

This chain joins TRBV2 and TRBJ2-1, with TRBD2 matching over 12 bases. The CDR3 runs to 14 residues. V lost 8 bases to trimming and J lost 8 bases; unmatched junction nucleotides: 7. The V gene's germline CDR1 is SNHLY and CDR2 FYNNEI. CDR3 amino acids: CASGPSGGAHEQFF. CDR3 in DNA: TGTGCCAGCGGCCCTAGCGGGGGGGCTCATGAGCAGTTCTTC. Based on the CDR3 plus reference TRBV2 and TRBJ2-1, the full variable domain is EPEVTQTPSHQVTQMGQEVILRCVPISNHLYFYWYRQILGQKVEFLVSFYNNEISEKSEIFDDQFSVERPDGSNFTLKIRSTKLEDSAMYFCASGPSGGAHEQFFGPGTRLTVL.

The CDR3 region is CASRDTTTGNHEQYF. The DNA of the CDR3 is TGTGCCAGCCGCGATACCACAACAGGGAACCACGAGCAGTACTTC. This chain joins TRBV11-2 and TRBJ2-7; tentatively, D is TRBD1 (6 bases). V was clipped by 8 bases and J by 5 bases, with 22 bases between them. The CDR3 has 15 residues. CDR1 SGHAT and CDR2 FQNNGV come from the germline V gene.

The V call is TRBV9, the J call TRBJ2-2; D ambiguous. V lost 6 bases and J 0 bases, leaving 9 bases between the germline ends. CDR1 SGDLS and CDR2 YYNGEE come from the germline V gene. CDR3 size: 14 residues. The CDR3 protein is CASTRTSNTGELFF. CDR3 nucleotides: TGTGCCAGCACCCGAACTTCGAACACCGGGGAGCTGTTTTTT. The full variable domain, with the rest looked up from reference TRBV9 and TRBJ2-2, is DSGVTQTPKHLITATGQRVTLRCSPRSGDLSVYWYQQSLDQGLQFLIQYYNGEERAKGNILERFSAQQFPDLHSELNLSSLELGDSALYFCASTRTSNTGELFFGEGSRLTVL.

The genes are TRBV27 and TRBJ2-5; D possibly corresponds to TRBD2 (6 bases). The CDR3 is made up of 13 amino acids. CDR1 MNHEY and CDR2 SMNVEV come from the germline V gene (reference sequence). Between the trimmed V and J ends, which lost 7 bases and 5 bases, there was a span of 14 bases. Here the CDR3 reads CASTGGSGETQYF. CDR3 nucleotides: TGTGCCAGCACCGGGGGTTCTGGGGAGACCCAGTACTTC.

The genes are TRBV7-9 and TRBJ1-2; tentatively, D is TRBD1 (5 bases). Looked up from germline, CDR1 is SEHNR and CDR2 is FQNEAQ (reference sequence). The CDR3 contains 14 residues. V was trimmed by 1 base and J by 6 bases, leaving 12 bases between them. The CDR3 sequence: CASSLETAHHGYTF. The CDR3 DNA reads as TGTGCCAGCAGCTTAGAGACAGCGCACCATGGCTACACCTTC.

This clone was found a few times. The DNA of the CDR3 is TGCGCCAGCAGCCTCGGTGGAGGGGGCAGCTATGGCTACACCTTC. Encoded protein: CASSLGGGGSYGYTF. This sequence joins TRBV5-1 and TRBJ1-2, with 7 bases that match TRBD1. After removal of 4 bases from V and 4 bases from J, the junction contained 10 bases not matched to a gene. The CDR3 is made up of 15 amino acids. CDR1 and CDR2 (germline): SGHRS, YFSETQ.

V gene TRBV5-1 combines with J gene TRBJ1-4; maybe TRBD1 (6 bases). The CDR3 extends over 14 amino acids. Germline V gives CDR1 SGHRS, CDR2 YFSETQ. Trimming pared 4 bases from V and 4 bases from J, leaving 11 bases between. The chain's CDR3 is CASSQQGNNEKLFF. The CDR3 DNA is TGCGCCAGCAGCCAACAGGGTAATAATGAAAAACTGTTTTTT.

V usage is TRBV29-1 and J usage is TRBJ1-2, with 9 nucleotides matching TRBD1. Trimming at V came to 3 bases and at J to 4 bases, leaving 9 bases not matched to a gene. The CDR3 contains 15 residues. The germline V gene has CDR1 SQVTM and CDR2 ANQGSEA. CDR3 sequence (DNA): TGCAGCGTTGACCGGGGGACAGGGCCCATCTATGGCTACACCTTC. It yields the protein CSVDRGTGPIYGYTF.

In its sample, this clone was seen once. The chain carries TRBV4-3 and TRBJ1-6; D possibly corresponds to TRBD1 (5 bases). This CDR3 is built from 15 residues. Germline loops: CDR1 LGHNA, CDR2 YSLEER. Trimming cost V 0 bases and J 10 bases, with 13 bases left between them. The CDR3 loop is CASSQDGQGRSPLHF. For the CDR3, the DNA is TGCGCCAGCAGCCAAGACGGGCAGGGACGGTCACCCCTCCACTTT.

V usage is TRBV13 and J usage is TRBJ2-7; 13 bases agree with TRBD2. Trimming at V came to 5 bases and at J to 3 bases, leaving 4 bases not matched to a gene. There are 15 residues in the CDR3. Per the germline V gene, CDR1 is PRHDT and CDR2 is FYEKMQ (reference sequence). The chain's CDR3 is CASSRTSGGLYEQYF. In DNA, the CDR3 is TGTGCCAGCAGCCGGACTAGCGGGGGCCTCTACGAGCAGTACTTC.

A few counts support this clone. The chain carries TRBV2 and TRBJ1-2; TRBD1 matches at 8 bases. The CDR3 spans 15 residues. V dropped 2 bases and J dropped 4; count of bases not matched to a gene: 6. Germline CDR1 is SNHLY and CDR2 is FYNNEI. Here the CDR3 reads CASSEITGGGYGYTF. The CDR3 DNA sequence: TGTGCCAGCAGTGAAATTACAGGGGGAGGCTATGGCTACACCTTC.

This clone was counted once. The chain couples TRBV5-1 to TRBJ1-4; 7 bases agree with TRBD1. With 4 bases clipped from V and 2 bases from J, the junction kept 5 bases outside the gene matches. From germline, CDR1 is SGHRS and CDR2 YFSETQ. The CDR3 is 15 residues long. CDR3 in amino acids: CASSGTGATNEKLFF. CDR3 nucleotides: TGCGCCAGCAGCGGTACAGGGGCTACTAATGAAAAACTGTTTTTT.

The chain combines TRBV7-9 with TRBJ2-3; D uncertain. CDR1 and CDR2 (germline): SEHNR, FQNEAQ (reference sequence). The CDR3 extends over 12 amino acids. V lost 3 bases and J 5 bases, leaving 6 bases between the germline ends. The CDR3 spells CASSFTGDTQYF. The CDR3 nucleotides read TGTGCCAGCAGCTTTACGGGAGATACGCAGTATTTT.

The chain joins TRBV5-1 to TRBJ1-5, with TRBD1 matching over 8 bases. V lost 4 bases and J lost 1; bases outside the gene matches: 4. Germline V gives CDR1 SGHRS, CDR2 YFSETQ. The CDR3 runs to 15 residues. The CDR3 bases are TGCGCCAGCAGCGTAGGGACAGGAAGCAATCAGCCCCAGCATTTT. Amino acids: CASSVGTGSNQPQHF.

This clone showed up just a few times. The chain uses TRBV4-1 and TRBJ2-2; D unclear. Germline V CDR1 and CDR2: MGHRA, YSYEKL. V lost 3 bases and J 3 bases, leaving 14 bases between the germline ends. CDR3 length: 16 residues. DNA for the CDR3: TGCGCCAGCAGCCACGGTCGGGTGTCGCACACCGGGGAGCTGTTTTTT. It codes for CASSHGRVSHTGELFF.

This clone appeared a few times. The CDR3 protein is CASSLTGSGEKLFF. The CDR3 DNA follows: TGTGCCAGCAGCTTGACAGGATCGGGTGAAAAACTGTTTTTT. This sequence joins TRBV7-9 and TRBJ1-4; D is possibly TRBD1 (6 bases). The CDR3 sequence is 14 residues long. The V gene lost 3 bases and the J gene lost 7 bases, with 12 bases spanning the gap. CDR1 SEHNR and CDR2 FQNEAQ come from the germline V gene (reference sequence).

In this sample, this clone turned up once. This rearrangement joins TRBV7-9 to TRBJ2-6; D call uncertain. The CDR3 runs to 13 residues. CDR1 is SEHNR, CDR2 FQNEAQ, per germline (reference sequence). The V end lost 10 bases, the J end lost 1 base, and 8 bases lay between the germline ends. The CDR3 DNA follows: TGTGCCACCCGGAGTTCTGGGGCCAACGTCCTGACTTTC. Residues: CATRSSGANVLTF. The full variable domain, rest sourced from reference TRBV7-9 and TRBJ2-6, is DTGVSQNPRHKITKRGQNVTFRCDPISEHNRLYWYRQTLGQGPEFLTYFQNEAQLEKSRLLSDRFSAERPKGSFSTLEIQRTEQGDSAMYLCATRSSGANVLTFGAGSRLTVL.

The chain uses TRBV7-8 and TRBJ1-2; 7 bases map to TRBD1. Trimming removed 1 base from V and 4 bases from J; junction bases left unmatched: 3. The germline V gene encodes CDR1 SGHVS and CDR2 FQNEAQ. This CDR3 comprises 14 residues. The CDR3 loop reads CASSLEDRVYGYTF. The CDR3 coding sequence is TGTGCCAGCAGCTTAGAAGACAGGGTCTATGGCTACACCTTC.

The rearrangement uses TRBV7-2 and TRBJ1-2; TRBD1 matches 9 bases. The CDR3 has 14 amino acids. After removal of 4 bases from V and 4 bases from J, the junction contained 4 bases not matched to a gene. Germline-derived CDR1 and CDR2 are SGHTA and FQGNSA. The CDR3 spells CASSWRQGGYGYTF. For the CDR3, the DNA is TGTGCCAGCAGCTGGCGACAGGGGGGCTATGGCTACACCTTC.

The chain links TRBV2 to TRBJ1-2; no firm D call. Germline assignment: CDR1 SNHLY and CDR2 FYNNEI. This CDR3 has 11 amino acids. The V and J ends lost 8 bases and 1 base respectively, with 5 bases between them. The CDR3, as DNA: TGTGCCAGCGGGGATAACTATGGCTACACCTTC. As protein: CASGDNYGYTF.

CDR3 protein: CSVRQGGSTDTQYF. CDR3 nucleotides: TGCAGCGTGCGACAGGGAGGTAGCACAGATACGCAGTATTTT. V gene TRBV29-1 combines with J gene TRBJ2-3; possibly TRBD1 for D (7 bases). CDR3 length equals 14 residues. Looked up from germline, CDR1 is SQVTM and CDR2 is ANQGSEA. V was clipped by 6 bases and J by 0 bases, with 13 bases between them.

Points on this clone: Additional DNA sequences in this sample encode the identical CDR3. The chain joins TRBV29-1 to TRBJ1-5, with 9 bases that match TRBD1. The germline V gene encodes CDR1 SQVTM and CDR2 ANQGSEA. The CDR3 is 13 residues long. V lost 6 bases, J lost 3 bases, and 3 bases stayed unmatched. Written as DNA, the CDR3 is TGCAGCGTCGGACAGGGGACCAATCAGCCCCAGCATTTT. This sequence encodes CSVGQGTNQPQHF.

This clone was detected a few times. V usage is TRBV13 and J usage is TRBJ2-3; D uncertain. Trimming removed 5 bases at V and 4 bases at J, with 19 bases between. CDR1 and CDR2 from the germline V gene are PRHDT and FYEKMQ (reference sequence). The CDR3 has 16 amino acids. CDR3 coding DNA: TGTGCCAGCAGCCGACGCCTAGTGGGAACTTCAGATACGCAGTATTTT. The encoded protein is CASSRRLVGTSDTQYF.

The DNA of the CDR3 is TGTGCCAGTAGTCCCGGGACGGATTATGGCTACACCTTC. This sequence encodes CASSPGTDYGYTF. The chain is built from TRBV19 and TRBJ1-2; TRBD1 might be the D (5 bases). V was clipped by 5 bases and J by 5 bases, with 12 bases between them. CDR3 length: 13 amino acids. CDR1 and CDR2 (germline): LNHDA, SQIVND (reference sequence). Combining the CDR3 with reference TRBV19 and TRBJ1-2 gives the whole variable domain DGGITQSPKYLFRKEGQNVTLSCEQNLNHDAMYWYRQDPGQGLRLIYYSQIVNDFQKGDIAEGYSVSREKKESFPLTVTSAQKNPTAFYLCASSPGTDYGYTFGSGTRLTVV.

In the case of this clone: One end of the junction does not line up with germline, which may come from a read error. The chain carries TRBV6-6 and TRBJ2-7; D gene uncertain. The germline CDR1 and CDR2 sequences are MNHNY and SVGAGI (reference sequence). This CDR3 spans 11 amino acids. CDR3 sequence reads: CASSYSHEQYF. CDR3 nucleotides: TGTGCCAGCAGTTACTCCCACGAGCAGTACTTC.